This TCR beta chain came from a study of monozygotic twins with inflammatory bowel disease. Whole-study results and caveats: Immunosuppressive treatment differences may have increased patient repertoire variability. No single strong signal or clonotype associated with IBD was supported. Especially with disease activity, IBD patients shared fewer clonotypes with others than healthy twins did.

Worth noting for this clonotype: What it binds is not known.

Reanalyzing the 5' RACE reads, TCRdb keeps one entry per CDR3 protein, without DNA. Its listing shows 200,000 to 250,000 distinct CDR3 sequences. The CDR3 runs 13 residues. Germline assignment: CDR1 LNHDA and CDR2 SQIVND (reference sequence). The V call is TRBV19, the J call TRBJ2-7; TCRdb selects TRBD1, and the lack of DNA leaves this call unchecked. The receptor was derived from a human donor with ulcerative colitis or Crohn's disease, or a healthy co-twin of an affected twin (not recorded which). The sequenced material came from blood. The CDR3 spells CASSPTGVYEQYF.